This T cell receptor beta chain was recovered during a study of T cell responses to AZD1222 COVID-19 vaccine. Study-wide findings and caveats: After two AZD1222 doses, spike-specific TCR breadth and depth rose versus day 0. CD4 TCRs covered the whole spike, strongest at regions 160-218 and 743-854. Baseline seropositivity occurred in only six or seven AZD1222 recipients. Possibly, clonal diversity was underestimated; donors were largely white British and included more females.

Per germline, CDR1 SGHVS and CDR2 FQNEAQ. With 6 bases removed from V and 4 bases from J, the gap between germline ends came to 14 bases. The CDR3 contains 14 residues. In this sample, this clone turned up a few times. Its antigen is unidentified. TCRdb's table, derived via immunoSEQ multiplex PCR, lists solely in-frame clones and lacks some. The sample lists roughly 100,000 clones, roughly 85% occurring once. The specimen comprised peripheral blood, sampled on day 0 of AZD1222 vaccination. The TCR originated in an adult in good health. The genes are TRBV7-8 and TRBJ2-3, with D perhaps TRBD2 (7 bases). The CDR3 reads CASRWGGAPDTQYF. In DNA, the CDR3 is TGTGCCAGCAGGTGGGGGGGGGCGCCAGATACGCAGTATTTT.